This TCR beta chain was profiled in a study of shared clonotypes between healthy human individuals. Study-level background: CD8 memory received one plate per donor, CD8 naive two, CD4 memory three and CD4 naive three.

Only in-frame clones appear in the TCRdb table, and some are missing; sequencing was by immunoSEQ multiplex PCR. Here the sample spans some 800,000 clones, 80% to 95% being singletons. Selected positively for CCR7 and CD45RO-negative, naive CD8 cells excluded terminally differentiated effector memory CD45RA+ cells. The sequenced sample consisted of naive CD8+ T cells sorted from blood. The receptor's source is a man in his thirties or forties in good health.

The CDR3 here is CASSQDWGSLMGKLFF. CDR3 nucleotide sequence: TGCGCCAGCAGCCAAGATTGGGGGTCACTTATGGGGAAACTGTTTTTT. This chain uses TRBV4-1 with TRBJ1-4; D might be TRBD1 (5 bases). This CDR3 comprises 16 residues. Germline CDR1 MGHRA, CDR2 YSYEKL. V gave up 0 bases and J gave up 11 bases, with 19 bases separating them.